These T cell receptor beta chains were read from a single sample in a study of control samples from healthy donors and cancer patients. Profiling relied on immunoSEQ multiplex PCR, and the TCRdb table lists in-frame clones only, not all of them. Here the sample spans roughly 24,000 clones, around 86% being singletons. Sequenced material: PBMCs. Source of these receptors: a man in his sixties with colorectal cancer. Both conserved end residues are part of each CDR3. A D gene is named only where the DNA matches it firmly. Size is omitted from some rows. Given values are once, few, many or a class for expanded clones.

clone_size: NA
d_call: NA
v_call: TRBV11-3
j_call: TRBJ2-2
cdr3_aa: CASSLDPPGGTKAGELFF
cdr3_nt: TGTGCCAGCAGCTTAGACCCCCCGGGTGGGACCAAAGCCGGGGAGCTGTTTTTT

clone_size: NA
d_call: NA
v_call: TRBV5-1
j_call: TRBJ1-2
cdr3_aa: CASSLALDPNYGYTF
cdr3_nt: TGCGCCAGCAGCTTGGCGCTGGATCCCAACTATGGCTACACCTTC

clone_size: NA
d_call: NA
v_call: TRBV6-2/TRBV6-3
j_call: TRBJ1-2
cdr3_aa: CASSYRETFYGYTF
cdr3_nt: TGTGCCAGCAGTTACCGGGAGACGTTCTATGGCTACACCTTC

clone_size: NA
d_call: NA
v_call: TRBV5-1
j_call: TRBJ1-1
cdr3_aa: CASSLAAGATEAFF
cdr3_nt: TGCGCCAGCAGCTTGGCCGCAGGGGCCACTGAAGCTTTCTTT

clone_size: once
d_call: NA
v_call: TRBV5-1
j_call: TRBJ1-1
cdr3_aa: CASSLAGRVGNTEAFF
cdr3_nt: TGCGCCAGCAGCTTGGCCGGTCGGGTGGGAAACACTGAAGCTTTCTTT

clone_size: NA
d_call: NA
v_call: TRBV24-1
j_call: TRBJ2-3
cdr3_aa: CATSETGPPGRDTQYF
cdr3_nt: TGTGCCACCAGTGAGACCGGGCCACCCGGGCGAGATACGCAGTATTTT

clone_size: NA
d_call: NA
v_call: TRBV24-1
j_call: TRBJ1-1
cdr3_aa: CATSREGFTEAFF
cdr3_nt: TGTGCCACCAGCAGGGAGGGCTTTACTGAAGCTTTCTTT

clone_size: once
d_call: NA
v_call: TRBV5-8
j_call: TRBJ1-3
cdr3_aa: CASSSGTFSSGNTIYF
cdr3_nt: TGTGCCAGCAGCTCCGGGACGTTTAGCTCTGGAAACACCATATATTTT

clone_size: NA
d_call: NA
v_call: TRBV5-5
j_call: TRBJ1-3
cdr3_aa: CASSFVRQTSGNTIYF
cdr3_nt: TGTGCCAGCAGCTTCGTTAGACAGACCTCTGGAAACACCATATATTTT

clone_size: few
d_call: TRBD1
v_call: TRBV19
j_call: TRBJ1-1
cdr3_aa: CATRTGERVGMNTEAFF
cdr3_nt: TGTGCCACGAGGACAGGCGAGCGTGTTGGAATGAACACTGAAGCTTTCTTT

clone_size: NA
d_call: NA
v_call: TRBV29-1
j_call: TRBJ1-2
cdr3_aa: CSVSPIQGAHGYTF
cdr3_nt: TGCAGCGTTAGCCCCATACAGGGAGCCCATGGCTACACCTTC

clone_size: once
d_call: TRBD2
v_call: TRBV3-1/TRBV3-2
j_call: TRBJ2-2
cdr3_aa: CASSQDQAGGPGELFF
cdr3_nt: TGTGCCAGCAGCCAAGATCAAGCGGGGGGGCCCGGGGAGCTGTTTTTT

clone_size: NA
d_call: NA
v_call: TRBV9
j_call: TRBJ1-2
cdr3_aa: CASSVAGQEAIWVSGIYGYTF
cdr3_nt: TGTGCCAGCAGCGTAGCTGGGCAGGAGGCCATATGGGTATCGGGTATTTATGGCTACACCTTC

clone_size: NA
d_call: NA
v_call: TRBV14
j_call: TRBJ1-2
cdr3_aa: CASSQVGKVANYGYTF
cdr3_nt: TGTGCCAGCAGCCAAGTGGGGAAAGTAGCTAACTATGGCTACACCTTC

clone_size: NA
d_call: NA
v_call: TRBV20-1
j_call: TRBJ1-1
cdr3_aa: CSASPWTEAFF
cdr3_nt: TGCAGTGCCAGTCCGTGGACTGAAGCTTTCTTT

clone_size: NA
d_call: TRBD2
v_call: TRBV5-1
j_call: TRBJ2-5
cdr3_aa: CASRFGTSEETQYF
cdr3_nt: TGCGCCAGCAGGTTCGGGACTAGCGAAGAGACCCAGTACTTC

clone_size: NA
d_call: NA
v_call: TRBV6-1
j_call: TRBJ2-6
cdr3_aa: CASSGTLTSGANVLTF
cdr3_nt: TGTGCCAGCAGTGGGACACTAACTAGTGGGGCCAACGTCCTGACTTTC

clone_size: few
d_call: NA
v_call: TRBV7-9
j_call: TRBJ1-5
cdr3_aa: CASSPAAVAQPQHF
cdr3_nt: TGTGCCAGCAGCCCGGCGGCCGTTGCCCAACCCCAGCATTTT

clone_size: few
d_call: NA
v_call: TRBV5-1
j_call: TRBJ1-4
cdr3_aa: CASTPRGSGGVGKLFF
cdr3_nt: TGCGCCAGCACCCCGAGAGGGAGTGGGGGAGTCGGAAAACTGTTTTTT

clone_size: NA
d_call: TRBD1
v_call: TRBV3-1/TRBV3-2
j_call: TRBJ1-5
cdr3_aa: CASSQGRGQTNQPQHF
cdr3_nt: TGTGCCAGCAGCCAGGGGAGGGGACAGACCAATCAGCCCCAGCATTTT

clone_size: NA
d_call: TRBD1
v_call: TRBV13
j_call: TRBJ1-2
cdr3_aa: CASREGGLGYTF
cdr3_nt: TGTGCCAGCAGGGAAGGGGGCCTTGGCTACACCTTC

clone_size: few
d_call: NA
v_call: TRBV19
j_call: TRBJ2-5
cdr3_aa: CASRLSGETQYF
cdr3_nt: TGTGCCAGTAGATTATCGGGGGAGACCCAGTACTTC

clone_size: NA
d_call: NA
v_call: TRBV18
j_call: TRBJ1-5
cdr3_aa: CASSPASYSNQPQHF
cdr3_nt: TGTGCCAGCTCCCCCGCATCATATAGCAATCAGCCCCAGCATTTT

clone_size: NA
d_call: TRBD1
v_call: TRBV19
j_call: TRBJ1-5
cdr3_aa: CASNKGADGNQPQHF
cdr3_nt: TGTGCCAGTAACAAGGGGGCTGATGGCAATCAGCCCCAGCATTTT

clone_size: medium-sized
d_call: NA
v_call: TRBV2
j_call: TRBJ2-1
cdr3_aa: CASSGLTSYNEQFF
cdr3_nt: TGTGCCAGCAGTGGCCTGACTAGCTACAATGAGCAGTTCTTC

clone_size: NA
d_call: TRBD1
v_call: TRBV24-1
j_call: TRBJ1-2
cdr3_aa: CATRGQDRGYTF
cdr3_nt: TGTGCCACCAGAGGCCAGGACAGGGGCTACACCTTC

clone_size: NA
d_call: NA
v_call: TRBV3-1/TRBV3-2
j_call: TRBJ1-2
cdr3_aa: CASSYGGNYGYTF
cdr3_nt: TGTGCCAGCAGCTACGGGGGGAACTATGGCTACACCTTC

clone_size: NA
d_call: NA
v_call: TRBV3-1/TRBV3-2
j_call: TRBJ1-1
cdr3_aa: CASRAGQSEAFF
cdr3_nt: TGTGCCAGCAGGGCCGGACAGTCTGAAGCTTTCTTT

clone_size: NA
d_call: NA
v_call: TRBV7-2
j_call: TRBJ2-2
cdr3_aa: CASSLNRADGELFF
cdr3_nt: TGTGCCAGCAGCCTCAACAGGGCGGACGGGGAGCTGTTTTTT